This passage covers 2 T cell receptor beta chains from one sample sequenced in a study of T cell responses to AZD1222 COVID-19 vaccine. Generated by immunoSEQ multiplex PCR, the TCRdb table keeps only in-frame clones and is missing some. Among about 56,000 clones listed, around 88% were seen once. Here the sequenced sample was peripheral blood, taken on day 0 of AZD1222 vaccination. All receptors derive from an adult in good health.

The chain links TRBV7-3 to TRBJ2-3; no firm D call. The germline V gene has CDR1 SGHTA and CDR2 FQGTGA. Between the trimmed V and J ends, which lost 2 bases and 2 bases, there was a span of 8 bases. The CDR3 is 14 amino acids. The CDR3 nucleotides read TGTGCCAGCAGCTTAGTTGGAAACACAGATACGCAGTATTTT. The encoded protein is CASSLVGNTDTQYF.

Here the CDR3 DNA reads TGTGCCACCAGTGATAGTAGGACTACCCTCAGAGAGCAGTTCTTC. It translates to CATSDSRTTLREQFF. The chain links TRBV24-1 to TRBJ2-1, with a tentative D call TRBD2 (6 bases). V was clipped by 3 bases and J by 10 bases, with 18 bases between them. This CDR3 is built from 15 residues. Germline CDR1 KGHDR, CDR2 SFDVKD.